A selection of T cell receptor beta chains follows, all from one sample in a study of PD-1 blockade in classical Hodgkin lymphoma. TCRdb's copy holds only in-frame clones and misses some; the assay was immunoSEQ multiplex PCR. Of about 64,000 clones in the sample, more than 80% were seen once. Sequencing used peripheral blood mononuclear cells (PBMCs), obtained before the fourth cycle of nivolumab. The receptors were sampled from a human donor with classical Hodgkin lymphoma. CDR3s include the opening cysteine and the closing phenylalanine or tryptophan. Fields, in order: V gene, clone size, D gene, J gene, CDR3 DNA, CDR3 protein. The D gene is left open where the match is weak. Not every row has a clone size; where given, it reads once, few, many or a size class.

TRBV14,once,.,TRBJ1-1,TGTGCCAGCAGCCTCGGGACGGCGGGGGGAGCTTTCTTT,CASSLGTAGGAFF
TRBV11-3,.,TRBD2,TRBJ2-1,TGTGCCAGCAGCTCCGGACTAGCGGAACTGAGCTCCTACAATGAGCAGTTCTTC,CASSSGLAELSSYNEQFF
TRBV18,once,.,TRBJ2-7,TGTGCCAGCTCACCCGGGACGTCCTACGAGCAGTACTTC,CASSPGTSYEQYF
TRBV6-6,.,.,TRBJ2-1,TGTGCCAGCAGCGAACCCAGGGGGGATGAGCAGTTCTTC,CASSEPRGDEQFF
TRBV28,.,.,TRBJ1-6,TGTGCCAGCAGTTTATACGGACAGAGTAATTCACCCCTCCACTTT,CASSLYGQSNSPLHF
TRBV7-3,.,.,TRBJ2-3,TGTGCCAGCAGCTTAACTACTGGCACAGATACGCAGTATTTT,CASSLTTGTDTQYF
TRBV11-2,.,.,TRBJ1-2,TGTGCCAGCAGCAACCGGGACGGTAACTATGGCTACACCTTC,CASSNRDGNYGYTF
TRBV2,once,TRBD2,TRBJ2-1,TGTGCCAGCGGTTGGATTAGCGGGAGTGGGGATGAGCAGTTCTTC,CASGWISGSGDEQFF
TRBV4-1,.,.,TRBJ1-2,TGCGCCAGCAGCCAAGCCCCGAACCAGTTCCACTATGGCTACACCTTC,CASSQAPNQFHYGYTF
TRBV9,.,TRBD1,TRBJ2-6,TGTGCCAGCAGCGAGAGGGGGCTTGAGGGGTCCGGGGCCAACGTCCTGACTTTC,CASSERGLEGSGANVLTF
TRBV2,.,TRBD1,TRBJ1-5,TGTGCCAGCAGTGCCCCGGGACAGGGGGCCTTTCAGCCCCAGCATTTT,CASSAPGQGAFQPQHF
TRBV4-1,few,TRBD1,TRBJ1-6,TGCGCCAGCAGCCAAAAACAGGGGATAGAGTCGGGTTCACCCCTCCACTTT,CASSQKQGIESGSPLHF
TRBV11-2,.,TRBD2,TRBJ2-7,TGTGCCAGCAGCCGGACTAGCGGGATGAACGAGCAGTACTTC,CASSRTSGMNEQYF
TRBV11-2,.,TRBD1,TRBJ2-5,TGTGCCAGCAGCTTAGCCGGGACAGGACGTCGGGAGACCCAGTACTTC,CASSLAGTGRRETQYF
TRBV4-1,.,.,TRBJ1-2,TGCGCCAGCAGCCAGGGGTTTGACACCAACTATGGCTACACCTTC,CASSQGFDTNYGYTF
TRBV5-1,.,.,TRBJ2-5,TGCGCCAGCACGAGGGGTGCCCAAGAGACCCAGTACTTC,CASTRGAQETQYF
TRBV5-6,.,TRBD1,TRBJ1-5,TGTGCCAGCAGCTTGGGCAGGGGGCTTCAGCCCCAGCATTTT,CASSLGRGLQPQHF
TRBV10-1,once,TRBD2,TRBJ2-5,TGCGCCAGCAGTGACCCCACTAGCGGGGGTGGGGAGACCCAGTACTTC,CASSDPTSGGGETQYF
TRBV7-8,.,.,TRBJ1-2,TGTGCCAGCAGCTTACAAGGGGGGGTGGGCTATGGCTACACCTTC,CASSLQGGVGYGYTF
TRBV5-1,.,.,TRBJ1-6,TGCGCCAGCAGCTTGGCCAACGATTCACCCCTCCACTTT,CASSLANDSPLHF
TRBV6-6,.,TRBD2,TRBJ2-5,TGTGCCAGCAGTTACCGGACTAGCGGGGGGGTAAAGACCCAGTACTTC,CASSYRTSGGVKTQYF
TRBV7-9,.,.,TRBJ2-2,TGTGCCAGCCGAGACGGGGAGCTGTTTTTT,CASRDGELFF
TRBV7-9,.,.,TRBJ2-7,TGTGCCAGCAGCTTAGCGCAGGCTATGGGGGAGCAGTACTTC,CASSLAQAMGEQYF
TRBV5-4,.,.,TRBJ1-2,TGTGCCAGCAGCTTGATTGGGGGCAGCGAGGACTATGGCTACACCTTC,CASSLIGGSEDYGYTF
TRBV6-6,.,.,TRBJ1-6,TGTGCCAGCAGTTACTCGGACCGGGATTCACCCCTCCACTTT,CASSYSDRDSPLHF
TRBV28,few,.,TRBJ2-5,TGTGCCAGCAGTTTAACGGGGATTCCCCTCAAAGAGACCCAGTACTTC,CASSLTGIPLKETQYF
TRBV5-4,.,.,TRBJ1-1,TGTGCCAGCAGCTTTAGGGGTTCTGAAGCTTTCTTT,CASSFRGSEAFF
TRBV7-9,.,.,TRBJ2-7,TGTGCCAGCAGCTCTACGGGACTCTCCTACGAGCAGTACTTC,CASSSTGLSYEQYF
TRBV7-9,.,TRBD2,TRBJ2-1,TGTGCCAGCAGCTTCGACGGGCTAGCGGGGAGAGAGGAGCAGTTCTTC,CASSFDGLAGREEQFF
TRBV5-1,.,.,TRBJ1-4,TGCGCCAGCAGCTCCCACACCCCGGGACCGCGGGGAGCAACTAATGAAAAACTGTTTTTT,CASSSHTPGPRGATNEKLFF
TRBV11-1,.,.,TRBJ1-1,TGTGCCAGCAGCTTAGCGGGCGGGGTAGGGAACACTGAAGCTTTCTTT,CASSLAGGVGNTEAFF
TRBV5-5,.,.,TRBJ2-1,TGTGCCAGCAGCTTCCTAGGGAACTCCTACAATGAGCAGTTCTTC,CASSFLGNSYNEQFF
TRBV10-2,.,.,TRBJ2-7,TGCGCCAGCAGTGAGGGTGGACGGCGGGAGCAGTACTTC,CASSEGGRREQYF
TRBV5-6,.,.,TRBJ1-2,TGTGCCAGCAGCTTGGATTCGGTGGGTGGGTTCTATGGCTACACCTTC,CASSLDSVGGFYGYTF